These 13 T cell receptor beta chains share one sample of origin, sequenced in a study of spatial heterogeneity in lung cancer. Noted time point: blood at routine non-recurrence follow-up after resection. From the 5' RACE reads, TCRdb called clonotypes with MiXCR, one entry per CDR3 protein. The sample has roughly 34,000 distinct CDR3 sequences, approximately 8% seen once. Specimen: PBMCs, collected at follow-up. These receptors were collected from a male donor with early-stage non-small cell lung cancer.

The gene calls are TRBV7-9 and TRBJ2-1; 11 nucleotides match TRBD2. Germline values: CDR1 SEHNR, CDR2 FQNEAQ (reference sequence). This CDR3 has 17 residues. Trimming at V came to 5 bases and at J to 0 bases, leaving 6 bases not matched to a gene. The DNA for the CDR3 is TGTGCCAGCAGCGAACCGACTAGCGGGGTCTCCTACAATGAGCAGTTCTTC. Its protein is CASSEPTSGVSYNEQFF.

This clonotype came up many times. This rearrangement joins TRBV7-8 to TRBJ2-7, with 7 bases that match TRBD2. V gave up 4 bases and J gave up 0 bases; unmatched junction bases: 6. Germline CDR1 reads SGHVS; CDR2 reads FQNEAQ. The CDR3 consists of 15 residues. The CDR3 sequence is CASSSAGSISYEQYF. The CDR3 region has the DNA TGTGCCAGCAGCTCAGCGGGGAGTATCTCCTACGAGCAGTACTTC. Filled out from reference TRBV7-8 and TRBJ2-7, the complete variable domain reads GAGVSQSPRYKVAKRGQDVALRCDPISGHVSLFWYQQALGQGPEFLTYFQNEAQLDKSGLPSDRFFAERPEGSVSTLKIQRTQQEDSAVYLCASSSAGSISYEQYFGPGTRLTVT.

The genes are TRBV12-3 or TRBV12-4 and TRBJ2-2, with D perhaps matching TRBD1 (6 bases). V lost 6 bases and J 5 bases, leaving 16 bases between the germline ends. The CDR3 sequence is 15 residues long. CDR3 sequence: CASSPQGQGTGELFF. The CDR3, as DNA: TGTGCCAGCAGCCCTCAGGGGCAGGGGACCGGGGAGCTGTTTTTT.

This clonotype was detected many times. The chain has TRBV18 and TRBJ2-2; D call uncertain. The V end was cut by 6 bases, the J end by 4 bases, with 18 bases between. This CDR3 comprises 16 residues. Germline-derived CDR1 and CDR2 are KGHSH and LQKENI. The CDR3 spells CASSPTQTVTTGELFF. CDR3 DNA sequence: TGTGCCAGCTCTCCTACTCAGACTGTTACCACCGGGGAGCTGTTTTTT.

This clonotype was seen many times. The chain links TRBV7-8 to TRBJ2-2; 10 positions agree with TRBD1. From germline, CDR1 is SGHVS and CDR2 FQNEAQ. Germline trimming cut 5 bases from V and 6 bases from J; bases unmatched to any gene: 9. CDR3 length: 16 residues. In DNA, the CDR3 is TGTGCCAGCAGCCGCCAACCGGGACAGGGGCCCGGGGAGCTGTTTTTT. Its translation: CASSRQPGQGPGELFF.

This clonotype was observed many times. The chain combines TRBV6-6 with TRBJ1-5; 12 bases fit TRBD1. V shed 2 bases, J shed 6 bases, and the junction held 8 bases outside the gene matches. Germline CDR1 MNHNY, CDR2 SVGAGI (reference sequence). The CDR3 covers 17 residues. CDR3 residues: CASSYPSGQGAFQPQHF. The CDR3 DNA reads TGTGCCAGCAGTTACCCCTCGGGACAGGGGGCCTTTCAGCCCCAGCATTTT.

This chain's CDR3 is CASASSDNSPLHF. CDR3 coding DNA: TGCGCCAGCGCTTCCTCGGATAATTCACCCCTCCACTTT. The rearrangement links TRBV5-1 to TRBJ1-6, with D unclear. Germline V lookup: CDR1 SGHRS, CDR2 YFSETQ. CDR3 size: 13 residues. V was shortened by 7 bases and J by 5 bases, with 10 bases between the two germline ends.

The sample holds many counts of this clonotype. This CDR3 is CASSLAGAETEAFF. The CDR3 nucleotides are TGTGCCAGCAGCTTGGCGGGGGCCGAGACTGAAGCTTTCTTT. This chain uses TRBV5-5 with TRBJ1-1; a possible D gene is TRBD1 (6 bases). The germline gives CDR1 SGHKS, CDR2 YYEKEE (reference sequence). V lost 0 bases, J lost 5 bases, and 11 bases lay in between. The CDR3 runs 14 residues.

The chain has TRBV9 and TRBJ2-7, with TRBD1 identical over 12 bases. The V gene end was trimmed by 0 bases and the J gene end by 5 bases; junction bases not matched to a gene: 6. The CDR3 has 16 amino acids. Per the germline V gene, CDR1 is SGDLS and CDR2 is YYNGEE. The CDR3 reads CASSVVGQGAKHEQYF. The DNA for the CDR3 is TGTGCCAGCAGCGTAGTGGGACAGGGGGCAAAGCACGAGCAGTACTTC.

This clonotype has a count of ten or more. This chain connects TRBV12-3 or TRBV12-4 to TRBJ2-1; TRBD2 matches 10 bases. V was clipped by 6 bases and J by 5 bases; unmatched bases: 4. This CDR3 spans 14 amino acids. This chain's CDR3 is CASSLAGAHNEQFF. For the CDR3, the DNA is TGTGCCAGCAGCCTAGCGGGGGCTCACAATGAGCAGTTCTTC.

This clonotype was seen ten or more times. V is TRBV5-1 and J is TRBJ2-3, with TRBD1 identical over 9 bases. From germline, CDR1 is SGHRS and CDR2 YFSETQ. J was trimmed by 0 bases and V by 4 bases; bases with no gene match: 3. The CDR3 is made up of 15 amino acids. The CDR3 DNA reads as TGCGCCAGCAGCAGGGGACAGGGAAGCACAGATACGCAGTATTTT. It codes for CASSRGQGSTDTQYF.

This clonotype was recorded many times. Here the CDR3 reads CATARGGGDNQPQHF. The CDR3 coding sequence is TGTGCCACCGCTCGGGGCGGGGGGGATAATCAGCCCCAGCATTTT. The chain recombines TRBV10-3 with TRBJ1-5; D might be TRBD1 (5 bases). Germline assignment: CDR1 ENHRY and CDR2 SYGVKD. Trimming shortened V by 10 bases and J by 4 bases, and 20 bases separated the two germline ends. The CDR3 contains 15 residues.

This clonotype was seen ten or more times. In DNA form, the CDR3 reads TGTGCCAGCAGCCCCCAGTCGTCCCAGACTGAAGCTTTCTTT. Translation: CASSPQSSQTEAFF. V usage is TRBV13 and J usage is TRBJ1-1; D unresolved. This CDR3 contains 14 residues. Trimming cost V 5 bases and J 5 bases, with 15 bases left between them. Germline V gene lookup returns CDR1 PRHDT and CDR2 FYEKMQ (reference sequence).